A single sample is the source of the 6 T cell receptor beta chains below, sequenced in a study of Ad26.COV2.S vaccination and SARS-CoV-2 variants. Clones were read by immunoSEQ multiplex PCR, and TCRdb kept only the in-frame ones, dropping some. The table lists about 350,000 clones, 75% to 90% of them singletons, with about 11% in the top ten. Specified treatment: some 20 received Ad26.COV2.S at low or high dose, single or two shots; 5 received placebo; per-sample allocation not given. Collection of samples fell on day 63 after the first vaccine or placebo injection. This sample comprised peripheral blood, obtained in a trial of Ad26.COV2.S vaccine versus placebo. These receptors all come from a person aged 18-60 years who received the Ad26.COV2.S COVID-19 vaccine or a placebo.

The CDR3, as DNA: TGTGCCAGCAGCACGCAGGGGTTGAACACCGGGGAGCTGTTTTTT. It translates to CASSTQGLNTGELFF. V gene TRBV5-4 combines with J gene TRBJ2-2; weak D call: TRBD1 (6 bases). The V gene's germline CDR1 is SGHNT and CDR2 YYREEE (reference sequence). The V gene lost 4 bases and the J gene lost 1 base, with 11 bases spanning the gap. This CDR3 region has 15 residues.

The CDR3 region has the DNA TGTGCCTGGAGTACGGGGATGAACACTGAAGCTTTCTTT. It encodes CAWSTGMNTEAFF. The V gene is TRBV30, the J gene TRBJ1-1; D unresolved. V gave up 2 bases and J gave up 0 bases, with 7 bases separating them. The CDR3 consists of 13 residues. In germline, CDR1 is GTSNPN, CDR2 SVGIG (reference sequence).

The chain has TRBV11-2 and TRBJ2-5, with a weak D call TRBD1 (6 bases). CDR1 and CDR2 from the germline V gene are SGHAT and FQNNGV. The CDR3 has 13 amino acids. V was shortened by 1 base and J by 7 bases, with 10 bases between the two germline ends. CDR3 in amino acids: CASSLVQGRTQYF. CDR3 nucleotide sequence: TGTGCCAGCAGCTTAGTACAGGGTAGGACCCAGTACTTC.

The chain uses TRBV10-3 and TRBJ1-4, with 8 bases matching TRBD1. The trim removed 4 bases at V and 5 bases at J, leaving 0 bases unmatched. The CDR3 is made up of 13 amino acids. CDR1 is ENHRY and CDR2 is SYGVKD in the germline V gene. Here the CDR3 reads CAISGTGNEKLFF. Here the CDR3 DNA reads TGTGCCATCAGTGGGACAGGGAATGAAAAACTGTTTTTT.

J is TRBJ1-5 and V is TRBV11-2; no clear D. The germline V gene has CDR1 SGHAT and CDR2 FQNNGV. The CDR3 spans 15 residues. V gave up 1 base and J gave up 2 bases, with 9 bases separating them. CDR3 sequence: CASSLGPAGNQPQHF. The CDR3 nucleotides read TGTGCCAGCAGCTTAGGCCCCGCCGGCAATCAGCCCCAGCATTTT.

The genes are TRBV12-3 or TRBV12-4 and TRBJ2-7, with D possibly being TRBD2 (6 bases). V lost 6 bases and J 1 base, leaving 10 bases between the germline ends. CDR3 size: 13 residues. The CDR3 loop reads CASRRDLSYEQYF. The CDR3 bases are TGTGCCAGCAGGCGGGACCTTTCCTACGAGCAGTACTTC.